This T cell receptor beta chain was identified during a study of human T cells and chemical hapten exposure. Across the study: Minor volume differences among pooled libraries chiefly drove per-sample TCR yield variation.

Study observations and caveats: Expanded TCR counts at PT1 went up together with patch test score, a positive correlation.

Described time point: patch test 3, about 24 weeks after DPC sensitization. Treatment specified: therapeutic diphenylcyclopropenone sensitization with weekly scalp DPC. The study drew its donors from alopecia patients who were 18 to 70 years old and suitable for DPC. In germline, CDR1 is LGHDT, CDR2 YNNKEL (reference sequence). V lost 4 bases and J lost 3; bases outside the gene matches: 2. This CDR3 spans 14 amino acids. A note on this clonotype: Its antigen is unknown.

The library put unique molecular identifiers onto individual cDNA molecules. TCRdb itself ran the RACE reads through MiXCR, one entry per CDR3 protein. The sample has some 89,000 distinct CDR3 sequences, less than 35% seen once. The source of this sequence is a man aged 40-50 years with alopecia areata. Some clones in this sample may be carry-over from other donors' samples. The gene calls are TRBV3-1 and TRBJ2-7; 11 bases match TRBD1. The input for sequencing was whole blood, taken in connection with sensitization to the hapten diphenylcyclopropenone (DPC). The CDR3 nucleotides read TGTGCCAGCAGCCGGGGACAGGGGGTCTACGAGCAGTACTTC. Encoded protein: CASSRGQGVYEQYF.